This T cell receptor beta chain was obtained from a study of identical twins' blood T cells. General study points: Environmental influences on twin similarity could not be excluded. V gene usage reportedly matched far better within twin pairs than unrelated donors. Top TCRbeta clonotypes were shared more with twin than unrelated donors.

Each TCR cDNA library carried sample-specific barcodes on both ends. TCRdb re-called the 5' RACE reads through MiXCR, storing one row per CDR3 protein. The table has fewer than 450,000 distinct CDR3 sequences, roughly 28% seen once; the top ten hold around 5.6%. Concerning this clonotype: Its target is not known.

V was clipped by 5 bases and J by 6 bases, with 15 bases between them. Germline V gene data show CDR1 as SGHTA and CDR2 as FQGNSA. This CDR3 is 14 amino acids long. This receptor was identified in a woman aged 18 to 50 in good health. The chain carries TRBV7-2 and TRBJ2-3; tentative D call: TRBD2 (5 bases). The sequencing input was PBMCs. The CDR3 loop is CASSPGSGWDTQYF. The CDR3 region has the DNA TGTGCCAGCAGCCCTGGCTCGGGGTGGGATACGCAGTATTTT.